The clone carrying this TCR beta chain has just a few counts. Its antigen remains unidentified. V lost 3 bases, J lost 0 bases, and 18 bases lay in between. This CDR3 has 17 amino acids. CDR1 is SGHNT, CDR2 YYREEE, per germline (reference sequence). Sequencing was designed to attain a depth spanning 1 in 200,000 to 1 in 1 million T cells. Sequencing used immunoSEQ multiplex PCR; TCRdb keeps in-frame clones, though not all of them. This table holds hundreds of thousands of clones, roughly three quarters found once. The data were taken from a study of cytotoxic CD8 clonotypes in ibrutinib-treated CLL. At the level of the study: Mean per-sample yields comprised 255,043 productive templates and 94,082 productive rearrangements. Overall study results and limits: At ibrutinib response, clonality increased, and at progression it declined back toward baseline. In comparison with age-matched healthy donors, baseline clonality was higher and tracked circulating CD8+ T-cell counts.

The chain recombines TRBV5-4 with TRBJ1-1; tentative D call: TRBD1 (5 bases). The material was PBMCs, obtained after 12 months of ibrutinib treatment. This TCR came from a human donor with chronic lymphocytic leukemia. The CDR3 bases are TGTGCCAGCAGCTCGGAAAGGCCCCAGGGAATGAACACTGAAGCTTTCTTT. Its protein is CASSSERPQGMNTEAFF.